The T cell receptor beta chain described here comes from a study of immune evolution from preneoplasia to lung adenocarcinoma. About the research overall: HLA loss of heterozygosity: under 7.5% AIS, less than 18% MIA, approximately 35% ADC, none AAH.

Between about 2014 and 2018, patients underwent resection in Japan or China. Remarks on this clone: The antigen is unknown.

Data came from immunoSEQ multiplex PCR; TCRdb stores just in-frame clones and leaves some out. The table includes thousands of clones, approximately 80% detected once. The germline V gene has CDR1 MNHNS and CDR2 SASEGT. With 7 bases clipped from V and 6 bases from J, the junction kept 4 bases outside the gene matches. The CDR3 spans 14 residues. Whole-study results and caveats: From normal lung to invasive adenocarcinoma, top clone frequencies appeared to decrease.

This sequence originates from an older donor with lung adenocarcinoma. V and J are TRBV6-1 and TRBJ2-2, with 11 bases fitting TRBD1. Sequencing was performed on FFPE lung adenocarcinoma in situ tissue. In DNA, the CDR3 is TGTGCCAGCACATGGGACAGGGGGGCCGGGGAGCTGTTTTTT. Protein: CASTWDRGAGELFF.